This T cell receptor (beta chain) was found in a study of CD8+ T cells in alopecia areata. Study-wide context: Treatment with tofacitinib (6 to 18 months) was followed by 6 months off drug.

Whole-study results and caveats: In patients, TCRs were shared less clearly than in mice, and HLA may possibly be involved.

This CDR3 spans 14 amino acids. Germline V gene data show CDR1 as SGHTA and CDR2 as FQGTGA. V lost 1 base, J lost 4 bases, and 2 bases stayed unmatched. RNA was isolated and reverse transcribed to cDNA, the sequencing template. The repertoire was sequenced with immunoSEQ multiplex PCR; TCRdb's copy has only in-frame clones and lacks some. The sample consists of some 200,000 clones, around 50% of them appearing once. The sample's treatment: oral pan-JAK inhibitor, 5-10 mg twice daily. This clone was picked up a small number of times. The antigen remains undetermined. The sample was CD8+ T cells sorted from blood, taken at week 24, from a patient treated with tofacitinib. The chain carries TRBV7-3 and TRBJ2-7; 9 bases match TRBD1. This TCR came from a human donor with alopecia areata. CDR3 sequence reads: CASSLKGQGYEQYF. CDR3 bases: TGTGCCAGCAGCTTAAAGGGACAGGGTTACGAGCAGTACTTC.